These T cell receptor beta chains were read from a single sample in a study of control samples from healthy donors and cancer patients. TCRdb's table, derived via immunoSEQ multiplex PCR, lists solely in-frame clones and lacks some. The sample consists of 65,000 to 80,000 clones, around nine tenths of them appearing once. What was sequenced was PBMCs. The origin of the receptors is a woman between 50 and 59 years old with colorectal cancer. Both conserved end residues are part of each CDR3. D genes are given only for firm matches. Size values are once, few and many counts, or a class for expanded clones, and some rows have none.

CDR3aa,CDR3nt,d_gene,v_gene,j_gene,abundance
CASSQVAGTNTEAFF,TGTGCCAGCAGCCAAGTGGCGGGGACGAACACTGAAGCTTTCTTT,-,TRBV3-1/TRBV3-2,TRBJ1-1,-
CASSLMAAPDGGYTF,TGTGCCAGCAGCTTGATGGCAGCACCGGATGGTGGCTACACCTTC,-,TRBV7-2,TRBJ1-2,-
CASSNPGNYGYTF,TGTGCCAGCAGTAATCCAGGGAACTATGGCTACACCTTC,-,TRBV6-5,TRBJ1-2,-
CATSDLDRGYGYTF,TGTGCCACCAGTGACCTGGACAGGGGCTATGGCTACACCTTC,TRBD1,TRBV24-1,TRBJ1-2,-
CASSMGTDNSPLHF,TGTGCCAGTAGTATGGGAACAGATAATTCACCCCTCCACTTT,-,TRBV19,TRBJ1-6,few
CASTAGQGDSGANVLTF,TGTGCCAGCACAGCGGGACAGGGCGACTCTGGGGCCAACGTCCTGACTTTC,TRBD1,TRBV28,TRBJ2-6,-
CASSLRIAEKLFF,TGTGCCAGCAGCCTACGGATCGCGGAAAAACTGTTTTTT,-,TRBV14,TRBJ1-4,-
CATSSWGGETQYF,TGTGCCACCAGCTCCTGGGGGGGGGAGACCCAGTACTTC,TRBD2,TRBV15,TRBJ2-5,-
CASSVGTANTQYF,TGTGCCAGCAGCGTAGGGACAGCAAATACGCAGTATTTT,TRBD1,TRBV7-2,TRBJ2-3,-
CAIPHRGSNTEAFF,TGTGCCATCCCCCATCGGGGGTCGAACACTGAAGCTTTCTTT,-,TRBV10-3,TRBJ1-1,-